The next 8 T cell receptor beta chains were all read from a single sample in a study of tumor-infiltrating lymphocytes in primary liver carcinoma. Using a constant-region primer together with ProtoScript II reverse transcriptase, TCR beta cDNA was made from about 490 ng of total RNA. For TCR beta, libraries were produced by three nested multiplex PCR rounds using slightly modified ARM-PCR. TRBV1-TRBV30 forward primers paired with a C-beta reverse primer were used in the first two PCR rounds, which ran approximately 10 cycles each. One entry per CDR3 protein, called by TCRdb with MiXCR from the multiplex PCR reads. Here the sample spans about 310,000 distinct CDR3 sequences, roughly three fifths being singletons. The authors took blood RNA from unsorted whole blood and also extracted germline DNA. The sample taken for sequencing was peripheral blood. All receptors derive from a woman in her 30s with primary liver carcinoma and hepatitis B virus infection.

Comments on this clonotype: As the CDR3 is not closed by the conserved phenylalanine or tryptophan, this likely results from a read error. The V call is TRBV12-3 or TRBV12-4, the J call TRBJ1-6, with TRBD1 matching over 11 bases. Unmatched junction bases numbered 6, after V lost 6 bases and J lost 8 bases. The CDR3 has 15 amino acids. The CDR3 sequence: CASRRTGGIDSPLHI. The CDR3 bases are TGTGCCAGCAGGAGGACAGGGGGCATCGATTCACCCCTCCACATT.

The chain carries TRBV2 and TRBJ2-7; 10 bases fit TRBD2. CDR1 is SNHLY, CDR2 FYNNEI, per germline. The trim removed 3 bases at V and 0 bases at J, leaving 5 bases unmatched. The CDR3 is 16 amino acids. The CDR3 DNA follows: TGTGCCAGCAGTGACCGCGGACTAGCGGCCTCCTACGAGCAGTACTTC. This sequence encodes CASSDRGLAASYEQYF.

To note about this clonotype: A much more abundant neighbour one base away suggests this may be a read error. V is TRBV10-3 and J is TRBJ1-6; 7 bases match TRBD1. V trimming: 9 bases; J trimming: 8 bases; junction bases outside the gene matches: 7. This CDR3 has 13 amino acids. Germline assignment: CDR1 ENHRY and CDR2 SYGVKD. This CDR3 reads CAIVDRVDSPLHF. The DNA of the CDR3 is TGTGCCATAGTTGACAGGGTAGATTCACCCCTCCACTTT.

This clonotype occurred a few times. The chain carries TRBV6-6 and TRBJ2-7; D is unclear. The CDR3 length is 15 residues. The germline V gene has CDR1 MNHNY and CDR2 SVGAGI (reference sequence). V lost 2 bases and J lost 0, with 11 bases in between. The DNA for the CDR3 is TGTGCCAGCAGTTACACAGCCCAGAGCTCCTACGAGCAGTACTTC. Its protein product is CASSYTAQSSYEQYF.

Regarding this clonotype: Being one base from a much bigger clone, this may be a read error. The rearrangement joins TRBV12-3 or TRBV12-4 to TRBJ2-1; tentatively, D is TRBD2 (5 bases). Trimming took 2 bases from V and 4 from J, leaving 12 bases between them. The CDR3 has 15 amino acids. The CDR3 here is CASSLRETSYNEQFF. CDR3 nucleotide sequence: TGTGCCAGCAGTTTAAGGGAGACTTCTTACAATGAGCAGTTCTTC.

This chain links TRBV10-3 with TRBJ2-2; a weak D match, TRBD1 (6 bases). The V and J ends lost 10 bases and 0 bases respectively, with 12 bases between them. The CDR3 totals 14 residues. Germline assignment: CDR1 ENHRY and CDR2 SYGVKD. The chain's CDR3 is CATTGITNTGELFF. DNA of the CDR3: TGTGCCACAACAGGGATTACGAACACCGGGGAGCTGTTTTTT.

The CDR3 loop reads CASSLGGQLFF. In DNA form, the CDR3 reads TGTGCCAGCAGTTTAGGTGGTCAGCTGTTTTTT. This rearrangement joins TRBV27 to TRBJ2-2, with D hard to call. Germline V lookup: CDR1 MNHEY, CDR2 SMNVEV (reference sequence). Trimming shortened V by 2 bases and J by 12 bases, and 7 bases separated the two germline ends. The CDR3 extends over 11 amino acids.

Of note for this clonotype: Just one base apart from a much larger clone, this may be a read error. In this CDR3 the conserved last residue, phenylalanine or tryptophan, is missing, so a read error is likely. J is TRBJ2-1 and V is TRBV12-3 or TRBV12-4; D is ambiguous. The CDR3 spans 11 residues. V lost 3 bases and J 12 bases, leaving 9 bases between the germline ends. The CDR3 bases are TGTGCCAGCAGTTTTGCGATGACGCAGTTCCTC. This translates into CASSFAMTQFL.